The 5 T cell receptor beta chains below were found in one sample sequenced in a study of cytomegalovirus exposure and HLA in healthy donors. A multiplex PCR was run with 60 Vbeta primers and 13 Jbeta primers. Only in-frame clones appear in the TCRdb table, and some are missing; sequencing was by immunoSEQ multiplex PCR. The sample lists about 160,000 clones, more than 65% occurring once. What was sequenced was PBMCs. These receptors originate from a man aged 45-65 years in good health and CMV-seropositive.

CDR3 nucleotides: TGTGCCAGCAGCACTCGACAGGGCAGGAATTCACCCCTCCACTTT. It is translated as CASSTRQGRNSPLHF. This rearrangement joins TRBV28 to TRBJ1-6; TRBD1 agrees at 7 bases. Germline V gene lookup returns CDR1 MDHEN and CDR2 SYDVKM. The J segment lost 7 bases and the V segment lost 6 bases, leaving 9 bases of the junction unmatched. CDR3 length: 15 residues.

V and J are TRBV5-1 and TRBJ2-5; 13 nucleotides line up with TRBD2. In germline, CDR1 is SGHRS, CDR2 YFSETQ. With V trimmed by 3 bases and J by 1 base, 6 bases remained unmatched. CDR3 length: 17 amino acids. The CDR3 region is CASSWGLAGLIQETQYF. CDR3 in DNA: TGCGCCAGCAGCTGGGGACTAGCGGGACTTATCCAAGAGACCCAGTACTTC.

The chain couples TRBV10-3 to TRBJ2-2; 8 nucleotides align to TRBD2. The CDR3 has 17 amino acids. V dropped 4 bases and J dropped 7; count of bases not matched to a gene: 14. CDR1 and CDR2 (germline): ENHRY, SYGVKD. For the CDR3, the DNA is TGTGCCATCAGTGCCCCGGGGGGGGAGGGCCGAGTCGGGGAGCTGTTTTTT. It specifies CAISAPGGEGRVGELFF.

This CDR3 is CASSQGGQGSFGYTF. As DNA, the CDR3 is TGCGCCAGCAGCCAAGGGGGCCAGGGCTCGTTTGGCTACACCTTC. The rearrangement links TRBV4-1 to TRBJ1-2; a possible D gene is TRBD1 (5 bases). The CDR3 runs 15 residues. The V end was cut by 1 base, the J end by 7 bases, with 16 bases between. The germline V gene encodes CDR1 MGHRA and CDR2 YSYEKL.

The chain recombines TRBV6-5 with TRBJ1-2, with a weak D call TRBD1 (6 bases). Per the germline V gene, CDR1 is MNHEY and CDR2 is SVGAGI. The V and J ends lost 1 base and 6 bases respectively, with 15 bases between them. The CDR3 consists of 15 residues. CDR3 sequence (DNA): TGTGCCAGCAGTTACTTTCAGGGGTTCGGGGATGGCTACACCTTC. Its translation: CASSYFQGFGDGYTF.